The entry below describes one TCR beta chain. In Seattle, patients joined the study during active infection and were tracked longitudinally. The table came from immunoSEQ multiplex PCR; TCRdb's copy has only in-frame clones and leaves some out. The sample includes fewer than 300,000 clones, approximately 90% of them seen just once. This entry comes from a study of blood T cell repertoires in COVID-19. Study details: PBMCs, B-cell-depleted T cells, or T cells were the source of the cDNA or gDNA that made up the material.

V lost 5 bases, J lost 15 bases, and 14 bases lay in between. This CDR3 is 12 amino acids long. Germline-derived CDR1 and CDR2 are MNHEY and SMNVEV (reference sequence). This clonotype originated in a woman younger than 45 with COVID-19, enrolled during active disease. Sequenced sample: peripheral blood. The V gene is TRBV27, the J gene TRBJ1-6; the D is unclear. The CDR3 nucleotides are TGTGCCAGCAGTCCCAATCCAGAAGTCCTCCACTTT. The encoded protein is CASSPNPEVLHF.